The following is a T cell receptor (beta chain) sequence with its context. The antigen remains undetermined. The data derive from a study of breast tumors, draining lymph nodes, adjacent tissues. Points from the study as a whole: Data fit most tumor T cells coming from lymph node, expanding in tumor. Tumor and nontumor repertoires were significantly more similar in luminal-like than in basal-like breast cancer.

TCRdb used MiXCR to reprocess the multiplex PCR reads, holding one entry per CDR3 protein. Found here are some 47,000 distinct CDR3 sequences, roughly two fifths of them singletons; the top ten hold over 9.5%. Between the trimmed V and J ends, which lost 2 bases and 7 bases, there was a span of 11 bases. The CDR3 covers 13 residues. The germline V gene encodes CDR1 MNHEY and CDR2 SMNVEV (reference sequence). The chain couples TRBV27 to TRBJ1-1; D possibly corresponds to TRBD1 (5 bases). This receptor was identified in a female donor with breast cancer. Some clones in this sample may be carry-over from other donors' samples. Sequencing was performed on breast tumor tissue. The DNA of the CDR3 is TGTGCCAGCAGTTTAGGGACTTACAGTGAAGCTTTCTTT. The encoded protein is CASSLGTYSEAFF.